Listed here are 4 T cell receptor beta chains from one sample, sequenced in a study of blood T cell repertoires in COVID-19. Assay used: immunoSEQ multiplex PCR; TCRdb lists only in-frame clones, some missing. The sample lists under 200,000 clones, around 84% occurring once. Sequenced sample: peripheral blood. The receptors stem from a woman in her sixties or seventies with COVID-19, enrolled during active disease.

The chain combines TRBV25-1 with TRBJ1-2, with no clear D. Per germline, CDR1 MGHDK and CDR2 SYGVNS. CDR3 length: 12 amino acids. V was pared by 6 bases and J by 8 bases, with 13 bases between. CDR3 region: CASSRPPGGYTF. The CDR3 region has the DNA TGTGCCAGCAGCCGACCCCCGGGGGGCTACACCTTC.

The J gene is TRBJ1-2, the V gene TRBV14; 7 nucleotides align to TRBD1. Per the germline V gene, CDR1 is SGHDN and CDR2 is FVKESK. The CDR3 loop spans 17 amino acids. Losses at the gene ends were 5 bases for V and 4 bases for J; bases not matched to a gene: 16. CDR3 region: CASSSGQSVPSPYGYTF. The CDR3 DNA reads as TGTGCCAGCAGCTCGGGACAGTCCGTTCCATCACCCTATGGCTACACCTTC.

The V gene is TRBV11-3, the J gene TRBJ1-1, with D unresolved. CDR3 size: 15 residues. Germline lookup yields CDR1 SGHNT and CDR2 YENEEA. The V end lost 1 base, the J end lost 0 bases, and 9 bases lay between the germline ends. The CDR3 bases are TGTGCCAGCAGCTTAGGCGGAGGCATGAACACTGAAGCTTTCTTT. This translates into CASSLGGGMNTEAFF.

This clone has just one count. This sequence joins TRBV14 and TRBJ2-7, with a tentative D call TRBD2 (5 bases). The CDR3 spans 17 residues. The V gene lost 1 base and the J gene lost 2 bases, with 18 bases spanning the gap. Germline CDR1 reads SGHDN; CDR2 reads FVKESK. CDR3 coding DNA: TGTGCCAGCAGCCAAGTCTACGACTGTGGACTTACCTACGAGCAGTACGTC. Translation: CASSQVYDCGLTYEQYV.